This entry features one TCR beta chain sequence. The antigen it binds to is not known. No much larger clone is present one base from it, and per-base qualities are unavailable. Flow cytometry had shown CD8+CD57+ cell expansion in the patients selected for sequencing. Every patient had severe acquired aplastic anemia, diagnosed using the International Study of Aplastic Anemia and Agranulocytosis and Camitta criteria. No patient had received any therapy when blood was sampled. In the study, sorted CD4+ and CD8+ blood T cells from patients with severe aplastic anemia and from healthy subjects underwent deep sequencing of TCR repertoires. Patients were enrolled in the USA under clinicaltrials.gov protocols 00001620, 01623167, 00001397, 00071045, 00081523 and 00961064. Ficoll-Paque density gradient centrifugation was used to isolate peripheral blood mononuclear cells. Before DNA extraction, CD4+ and CD8+ T cells were sorted with FACS or magnetic beads.

This record belongs to a study of CD8+CD57+ T cells in acquired aplastic anemia (dated by TCRdb to the late 2010s). Concerning the study at large: Extracted DNA from sorted CD4+ and CD8+ cells averaged approximately 3.4 ug, ranging from roughly 0.17 to 27.4 ug. A CD8+CD57+ expansion meant a frequency higher than the mean frequency seen in healthy subjects.

Paper-wide results and their limitations: Roughly 31 CD8+ CDR3 sequences were shared between patients and controls but appeared highly expressed in patients and within their immunodominant clones. No significant difference in CD8+ Simpson's diversity was found between patients and healthy controls (P=0.060).

Spanning cysteine to phenylalanine, the CDR3 consists of 13 amino acids. Only CDR3 DNA remains: 39 bases, in frame from the first base. For CDR1 and CDR2, the germline V gene lists SNHLY and FYNNEI. Trimming at the junction amounts to 2 bases on V and 6 bases on J, and the germline ends lie 5 bases apart. Profiling of TCR beta VDJ combinations and CDR3 sequences used genomic DNA as the template. TCR repertoire sequencing was run on an Illumina HiSeq 2000. Processing in the source paper ran as follows. Repertoire assessment relied on Simpson's diversity index, CDR3 size and DJ length profiles, and TRBV/TRBJ rearrangement plots. The most abundant DNA sequence in the deep sequencing data was taken as the immunodominant clone. CDR3 amino acid sequences were screened for sharing across subjects and were compared with published repertoires and the VDJdb database. The public reads were run again by TCRdb, first through fastp at Q25 and then through MiXCR, and only productive beta chains were kept. Each record represents a unique CDR3 protein, reported with the most common genes and DNA among its rows. The V and J calls here are based on TCRdb, not the publication. The sample records 150,000 or so distinct CDR3 sequences, about 50% of which are singletons. Together, the top ten hold roughly 30% of the sample.

The chain is assembled from TRBV2 and TRBJ2-6; the D gene is unclear. Sequenced sample: sorted CD4+, CD8+, or CD8+CD57+ T cells (not recorded which) from PBMCs. The clonotype comes from a human donor with aplastic anemia. The CDR3 protein sequence reads: CASSEQQANVLTF. The DNA reads TGTGCCAGCAGTGAACAACAGGCCAACGTCCTGACTTTC. The CDR3, completed at both ends by the reference TRBV2 and TRBJ2-6 genes, gives the full variable domain EPEVTQTPSHQVTQMGQEVILRCVPISNHLYFYWYRQILGQKVEFLVSFYNNEISEKSEIFDDQFSVERPDGSNFTLKIRSTKLEDSAMYFCASSEQQANVLTFGAGSRLTVL.